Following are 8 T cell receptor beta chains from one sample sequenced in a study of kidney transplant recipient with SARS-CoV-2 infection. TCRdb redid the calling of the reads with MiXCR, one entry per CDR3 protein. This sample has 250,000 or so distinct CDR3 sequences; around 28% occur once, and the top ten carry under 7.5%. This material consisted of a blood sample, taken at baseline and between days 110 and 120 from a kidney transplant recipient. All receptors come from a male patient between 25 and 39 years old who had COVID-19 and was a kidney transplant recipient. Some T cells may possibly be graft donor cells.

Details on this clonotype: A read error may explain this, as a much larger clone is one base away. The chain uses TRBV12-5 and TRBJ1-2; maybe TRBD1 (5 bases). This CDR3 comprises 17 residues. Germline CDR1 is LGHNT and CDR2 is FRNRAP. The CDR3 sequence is CASGVGVLQGKTYGCTF. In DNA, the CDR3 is TGTGCTAGTGGTGTCGGAGTTTTGCAGGGAAAGACCTATGGCTGCACCTTC.

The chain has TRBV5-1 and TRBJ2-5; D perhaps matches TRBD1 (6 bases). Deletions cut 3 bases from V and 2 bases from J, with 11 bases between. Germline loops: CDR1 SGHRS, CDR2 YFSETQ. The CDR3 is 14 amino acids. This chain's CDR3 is CASSWSGQQETQYF. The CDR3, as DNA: TGCGCCAGCAGCTGGAGCGGACAGCAAGAGACCCAGTACTTC.

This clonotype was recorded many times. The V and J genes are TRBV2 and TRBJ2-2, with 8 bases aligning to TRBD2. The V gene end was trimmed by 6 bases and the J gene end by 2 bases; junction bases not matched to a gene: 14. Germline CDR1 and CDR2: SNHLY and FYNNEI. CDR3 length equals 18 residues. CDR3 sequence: CASSPSMGVAGNTGELFF. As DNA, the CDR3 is TGTGCCAGCAGCCCAAGCATGGGGGTAGCGGGAAACACCGGGGAGCTGTTTTTT. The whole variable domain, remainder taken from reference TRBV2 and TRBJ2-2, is EPEVTQTPSHQVTQMGQEVILRCVPISNHLYFYWYRQILGQKVEFLVSFYNNEISEKSEIFDDQFSVERPDGSNFTLKIRSTKLEDSAMYFCASSPSMGVAGNTGELFFGEGSRLTVL.

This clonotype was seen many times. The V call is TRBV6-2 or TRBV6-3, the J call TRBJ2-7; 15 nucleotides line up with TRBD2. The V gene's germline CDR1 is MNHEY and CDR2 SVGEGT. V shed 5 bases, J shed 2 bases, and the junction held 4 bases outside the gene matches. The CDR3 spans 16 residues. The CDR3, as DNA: TGTGCCAGCAGTCAGCGGACTAGCGGGAGGGCCTACGAGCAGTACTTC. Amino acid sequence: CASSQRTSGRAYEQYF.

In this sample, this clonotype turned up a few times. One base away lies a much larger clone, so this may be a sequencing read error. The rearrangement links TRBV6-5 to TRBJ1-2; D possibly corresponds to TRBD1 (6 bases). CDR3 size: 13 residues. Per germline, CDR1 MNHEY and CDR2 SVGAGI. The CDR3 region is CAGSYSGVSGYTF. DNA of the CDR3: TGTGCCGGCAGTTACTCAGGGGTTTCTGGCTACACCTTC.

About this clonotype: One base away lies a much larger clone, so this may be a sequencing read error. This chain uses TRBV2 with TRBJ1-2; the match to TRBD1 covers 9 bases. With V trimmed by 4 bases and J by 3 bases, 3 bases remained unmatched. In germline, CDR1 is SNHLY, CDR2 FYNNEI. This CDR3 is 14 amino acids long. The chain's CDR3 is CASSGQGVDYGYTF. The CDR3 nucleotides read TGTGCCAGCAGTGGACAGGGGGTCGACTATGGCTACACCTTC.

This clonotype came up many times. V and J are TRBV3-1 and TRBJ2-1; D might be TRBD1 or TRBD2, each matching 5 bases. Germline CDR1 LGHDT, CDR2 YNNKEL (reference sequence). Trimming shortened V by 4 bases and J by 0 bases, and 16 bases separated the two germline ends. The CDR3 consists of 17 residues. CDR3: CASSPSWGRLSYNEQFF. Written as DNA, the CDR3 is TGTGCCAGCAGCCCTTCCTGGGGGAGACTCTCCTACAATGAGCAGTTCTTC.

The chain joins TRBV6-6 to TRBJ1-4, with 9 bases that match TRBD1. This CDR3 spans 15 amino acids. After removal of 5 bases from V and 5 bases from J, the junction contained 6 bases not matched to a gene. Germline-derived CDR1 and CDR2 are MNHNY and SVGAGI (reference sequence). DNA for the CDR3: TGTGCCAGCAGTAAAAGGACAGGGGTGAATGAAAAACTGTTTTTT. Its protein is CASSKRTGVNEKLFF.